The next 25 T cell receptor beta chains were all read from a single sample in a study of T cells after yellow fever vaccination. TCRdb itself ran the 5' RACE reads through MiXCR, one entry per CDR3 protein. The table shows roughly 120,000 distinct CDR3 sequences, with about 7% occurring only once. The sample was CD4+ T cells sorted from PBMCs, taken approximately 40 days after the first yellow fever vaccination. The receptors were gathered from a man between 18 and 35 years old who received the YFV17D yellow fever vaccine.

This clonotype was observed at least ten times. The CDR3 loop is CASSLGGMVNEQFF. The CDR3, as DNA: TGCGCCAGCAGCTTGGGAGGGATGGTCAATGAGCAGTTCTTC. The chain is built from TRBV5-1 and TRBJ2-1; D may be TRBD2 (5 bases). The V gene lost 0 bases and the J gene lost 6 bases, with 10 bases spanning the gap. Germline V CDR1 and CDR2: SGHRS, YFSETQ. The CDR3 runs to 14 residues.

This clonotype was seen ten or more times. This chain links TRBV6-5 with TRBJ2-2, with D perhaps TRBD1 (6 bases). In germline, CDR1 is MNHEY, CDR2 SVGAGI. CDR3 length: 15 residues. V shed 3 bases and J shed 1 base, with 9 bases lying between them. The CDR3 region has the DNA TGTGCCAGCAGTTATCAGGGACAGAACACCGGGGAGCTGTTTTTT. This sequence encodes CASSYQGQNTGELFF.

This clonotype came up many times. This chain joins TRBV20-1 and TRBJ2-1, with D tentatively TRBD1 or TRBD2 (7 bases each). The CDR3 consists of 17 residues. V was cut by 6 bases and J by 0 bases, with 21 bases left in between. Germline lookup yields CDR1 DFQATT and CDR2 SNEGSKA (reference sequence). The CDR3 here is CSAEASGGGHSYNEQFF. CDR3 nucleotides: TGCAGTGCAGAGGCGTCAGGGGGGGGCCACTCCTACAATGAGCAGTTCTTC.

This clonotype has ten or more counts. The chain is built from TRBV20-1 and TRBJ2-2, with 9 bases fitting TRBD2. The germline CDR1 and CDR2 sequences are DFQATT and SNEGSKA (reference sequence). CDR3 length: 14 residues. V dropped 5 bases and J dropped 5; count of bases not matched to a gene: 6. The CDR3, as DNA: TGCAGTGCTGTAGCGGGGGTGATTACCGGGGAGCTGTTTTTT. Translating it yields CSAVAGVITGELFF.

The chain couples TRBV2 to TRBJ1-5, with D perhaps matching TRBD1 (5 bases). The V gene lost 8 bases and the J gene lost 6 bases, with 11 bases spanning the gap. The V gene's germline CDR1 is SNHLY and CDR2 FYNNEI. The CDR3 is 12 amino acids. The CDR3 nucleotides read TGTGCCAGCCGGGGGAGAGGTCAGCCCCAGCATTTT. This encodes CASRGRGQPQHF.

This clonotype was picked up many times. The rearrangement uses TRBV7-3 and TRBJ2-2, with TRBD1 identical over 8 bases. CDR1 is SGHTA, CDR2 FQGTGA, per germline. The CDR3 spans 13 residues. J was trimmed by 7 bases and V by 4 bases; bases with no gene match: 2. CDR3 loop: CASSSGQGGELFF. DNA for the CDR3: TGTGCCAGCAGCTCAGGACAGGGCGGGGAGCTGTTTTTT.

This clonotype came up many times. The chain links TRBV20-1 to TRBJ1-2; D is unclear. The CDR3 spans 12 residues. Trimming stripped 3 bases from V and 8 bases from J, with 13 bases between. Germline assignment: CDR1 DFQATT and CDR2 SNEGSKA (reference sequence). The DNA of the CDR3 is TGCAGTGCTAGTCGGCAGGCGCACGGCTACACCTTC. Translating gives CSASRQAHGYTF.

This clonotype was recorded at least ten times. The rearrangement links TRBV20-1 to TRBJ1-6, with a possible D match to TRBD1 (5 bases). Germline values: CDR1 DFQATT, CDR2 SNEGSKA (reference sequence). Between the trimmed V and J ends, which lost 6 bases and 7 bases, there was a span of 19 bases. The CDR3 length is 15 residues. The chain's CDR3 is CSAPRGTVNNSPLHF. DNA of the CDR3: TGCAGTGCCCCTCGAGGGACCGTTAACAATTCACCCCTCCACTTT.

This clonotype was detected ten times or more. The CDR3 nucleotides read TGTGCCAGCAGCCTACAGACAGACTATGGCTACACCTTC. This codes for CASSLQTDYGYTF. The chain joins TRBV7-9 to TRBJ1-2, with a tentative D call TRBD1 (5 bases). Germline V gives CDR1 SEHNR, CDR2 FQNEAQ (reference sequence). V lost 5 bases and J lost 3, with 10 bases in between. The CDR3 contains 13 residues.

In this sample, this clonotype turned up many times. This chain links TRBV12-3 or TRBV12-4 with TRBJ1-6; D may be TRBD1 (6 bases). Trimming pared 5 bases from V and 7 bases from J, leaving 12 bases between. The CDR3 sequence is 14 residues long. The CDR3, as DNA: TGTGCCAGCAGTAATCGGCAGGGGAATTCACCCCTCCACTTT. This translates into CASSNRQGNSPLHF.

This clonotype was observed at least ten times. CDR3 protein: CASSQELLAGGQFF. CDR3 bases: TGTGCCAGCAGCCAAGAGTTACTGGCGGGGGGGCAATTCTTC. The V and J genes are TRBV3-1 and TRBJ2-1, with 9 bases identical to TRBD2. Germline V gene lookup returns CDR1 LGHDT and CDR2 YNNKEL (reference sequence). V lost 0 bases to trimming and J lost 16 bases; unmatched junction nucleotides: 10. This CDR3 is 14 amino acids long.

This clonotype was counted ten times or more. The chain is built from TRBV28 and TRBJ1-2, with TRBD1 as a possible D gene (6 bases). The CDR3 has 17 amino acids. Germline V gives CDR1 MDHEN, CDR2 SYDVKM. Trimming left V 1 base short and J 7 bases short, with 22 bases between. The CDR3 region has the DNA TGTGCCAGCAGTTTATATTTAGCTCCAGGGGCCTACGTTGGCTACACCTTC. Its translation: CASSLYLAPGAYVGYTF.

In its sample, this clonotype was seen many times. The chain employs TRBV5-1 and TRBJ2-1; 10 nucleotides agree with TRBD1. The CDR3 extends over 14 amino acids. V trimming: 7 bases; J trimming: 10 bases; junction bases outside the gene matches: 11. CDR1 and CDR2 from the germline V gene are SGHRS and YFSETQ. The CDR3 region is CASVLDRGIGEQFF. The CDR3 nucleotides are TGCGCCAGCGTCCTGGACAGGGGGATTGGGGAGCAGTTCTTC.

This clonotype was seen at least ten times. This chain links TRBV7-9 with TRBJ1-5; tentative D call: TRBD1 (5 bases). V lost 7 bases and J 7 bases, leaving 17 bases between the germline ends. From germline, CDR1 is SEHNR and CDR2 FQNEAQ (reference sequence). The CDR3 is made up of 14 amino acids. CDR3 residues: CASTRGTSEQPQHF. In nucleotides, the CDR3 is TGTGCCAGCACCCGCGGGACTTCCGAACAGCCCCAGCATTTT.

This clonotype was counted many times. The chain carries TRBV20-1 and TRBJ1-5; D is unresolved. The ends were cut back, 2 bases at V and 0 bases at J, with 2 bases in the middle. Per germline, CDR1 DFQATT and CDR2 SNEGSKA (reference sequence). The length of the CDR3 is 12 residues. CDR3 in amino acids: CSARHSNQPQHF. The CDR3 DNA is TGCAGTGCTAGACATAGCAATCAGCCCCAGCATTTT.

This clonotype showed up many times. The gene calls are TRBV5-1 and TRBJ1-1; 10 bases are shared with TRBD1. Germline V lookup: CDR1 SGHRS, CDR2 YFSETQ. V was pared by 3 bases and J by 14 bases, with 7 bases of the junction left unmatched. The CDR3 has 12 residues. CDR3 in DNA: TGCGCCAGCAGCTACCCGGGACAGGGGCACTTCTTT. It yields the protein CASSYPGQGHFF.

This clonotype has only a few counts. CDR3 sequence (DNA): TGTGCCAGCTCACCTCGAACAGGGGGCCAAACTGAAGCTTTCTTT. Protein: CASSPRTGGQTEAFF. The rearrangement links TRBV18 to TRBJ1-1, with TRBD1 matching 9 bases. With 3 bases clipped from V and 5 bases from J, the junction kept 7 bases outside the gene matches. The CDR3 is made up of 15 amino acids. Germline V CDR1 and CDR2: KGHSH, LQKENI.

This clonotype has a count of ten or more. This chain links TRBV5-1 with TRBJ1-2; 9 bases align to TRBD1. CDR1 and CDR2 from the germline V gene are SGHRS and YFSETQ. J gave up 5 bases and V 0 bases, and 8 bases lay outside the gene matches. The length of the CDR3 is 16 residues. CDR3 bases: TGCGCCAGCAGCTTGGAGCTCGGCGGGACAGGGTATGGCTACACCTTC. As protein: CASSLELGGTGYGYTF.

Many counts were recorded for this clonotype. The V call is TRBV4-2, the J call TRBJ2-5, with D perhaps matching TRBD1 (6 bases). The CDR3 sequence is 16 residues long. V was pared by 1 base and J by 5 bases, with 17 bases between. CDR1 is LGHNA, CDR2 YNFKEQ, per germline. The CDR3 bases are TGTGCCAGCAGCCAAGTTTGGGAACAGGGCGGCGAGACCCAGTACTTC. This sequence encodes CASSQVWEQGGETQYF.

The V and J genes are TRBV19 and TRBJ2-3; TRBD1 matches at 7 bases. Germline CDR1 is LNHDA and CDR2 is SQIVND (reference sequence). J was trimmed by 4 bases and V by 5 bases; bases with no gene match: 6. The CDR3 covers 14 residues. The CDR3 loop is CASSPGQEADTQYF. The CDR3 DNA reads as TGTGCCAGTAGTCCCGGACAGGAAGCAGATACGCAGTATTTT.

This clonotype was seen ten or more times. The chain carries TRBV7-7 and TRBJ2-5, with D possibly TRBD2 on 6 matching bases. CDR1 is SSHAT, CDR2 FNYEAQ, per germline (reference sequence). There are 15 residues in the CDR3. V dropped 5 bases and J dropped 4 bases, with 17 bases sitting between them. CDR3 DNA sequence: TGTGCCAGCAGCCCGTGGAACAGGAGGGGAGAGACCCAGTACTTC. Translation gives CASSPWNRRGETQYF.

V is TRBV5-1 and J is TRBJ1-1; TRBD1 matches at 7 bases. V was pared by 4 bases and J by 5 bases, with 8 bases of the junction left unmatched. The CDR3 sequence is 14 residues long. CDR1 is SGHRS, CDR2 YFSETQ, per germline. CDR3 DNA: TGCGCCAGCAGCGAGGGGGCGGGTAGGACTGAAGCTTTCTTT. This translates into CASSEGAGRTEAFF.

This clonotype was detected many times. The CDR3 bases are TGCGCCAGCAGCTTCCAGGGAACGGCAGATACGCAGTATTTT. It translates to CASSFQGTADTQYF. J is TRBJ2-3 and V is TRBV5-1, with D possibly matching TRBD1 (5 bases). Germline CDR1 and CDR2: SGHRS and YFSETQ. The CDR3 is 14 amino acids. Deletions cut 2 bases from V and 4 bases from J, with 11 bases between.

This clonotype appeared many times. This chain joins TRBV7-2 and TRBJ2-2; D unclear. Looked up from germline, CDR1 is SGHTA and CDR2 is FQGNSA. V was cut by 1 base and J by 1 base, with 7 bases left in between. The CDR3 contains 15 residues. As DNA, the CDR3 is TGTGCCAGCAGCTTAGGGATGGTGAACACCGGGGAGCTGTTTTTT. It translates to CASSLGMVNTGELFF.

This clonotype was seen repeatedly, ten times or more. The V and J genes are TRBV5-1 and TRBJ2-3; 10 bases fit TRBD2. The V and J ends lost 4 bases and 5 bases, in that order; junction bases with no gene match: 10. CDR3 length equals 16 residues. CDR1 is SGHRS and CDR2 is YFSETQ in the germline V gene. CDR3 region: CASSTSGGAPIDTQYF. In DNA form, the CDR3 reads TGCGCCAGCAGCACGAGCGGGGGGGCACCGATAGATACGCAGTATTTT.